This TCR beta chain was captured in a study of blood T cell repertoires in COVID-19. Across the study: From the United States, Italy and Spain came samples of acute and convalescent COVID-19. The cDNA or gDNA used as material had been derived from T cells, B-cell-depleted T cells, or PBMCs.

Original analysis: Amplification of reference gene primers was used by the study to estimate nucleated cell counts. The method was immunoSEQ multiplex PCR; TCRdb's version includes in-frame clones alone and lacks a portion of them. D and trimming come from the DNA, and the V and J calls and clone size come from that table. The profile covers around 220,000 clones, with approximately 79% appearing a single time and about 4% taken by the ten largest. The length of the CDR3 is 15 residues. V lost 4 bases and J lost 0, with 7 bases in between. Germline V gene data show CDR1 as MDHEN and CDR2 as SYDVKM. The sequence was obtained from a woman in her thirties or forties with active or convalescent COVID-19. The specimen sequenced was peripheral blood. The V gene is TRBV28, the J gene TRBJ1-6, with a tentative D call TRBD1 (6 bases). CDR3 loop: CASSSQGSYNSPLHF. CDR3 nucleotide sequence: TGTGCCAGCAGTTCACAGGGCTCCTATAATTCACCCCTCCACTTT.